This T cell receptor (beta chain) appears in the sequencing data of a study of technical replicates of blood from a few donors. Here immunoSEQ multiplex PCR was the method, and the copy in TCRdb shows in-frame clones only, minus some. The profile shows over 30,000 clones, over 85% of them singletons. The TCR sequence derives from a human donor in good health. Some clones in this sample may be carry-over from other donors' samples. The sample taken for sequencing was PBMCs.

The CDR3 region has the DNA TGTGCCAGCTCAACCGGGACTAGCGTGGGCACAGATACGCAGTATTTT. Encoded protein: CASSTGTSVGTDTQYF. The chain uses TRBV18 and TRBJ2-3, with 10 bases lining up with TRBD2. The length of the CDR3 is 16 residues. Germline CDR1 KGHSH, CDR2 LQKENI. Losses at the gene ends were 5 bases for V and 1 base for J; bases not matched to a gene: 6.